The T cell receptor beta chain described here comes from a study of control samples from healthy donors and cancer patients. Libraries were prepared by immunoSEQ multiplex PCR; TCRdb keeps only in-frame clonotypes and omits some of them. The sample records about 120,000 clones, around nine tenths being singletons. The CDR3 contains 14 residues. Trimming cost V 5 bases and J 4 bases, with 12 bases left between them. Germline V gives CDR1 MDHEN, CDR2 SYDVKM. The TCR sequence derives from a man aged 25-45 years in good health. This chain connects TRBV28 to TRBJ1-3, with D unresolved. What was sequenced was blood. In DNA, the CDR3 is TGTGCCAGCAGTCTCTCCCCCCCGGGAAACACCATATATTTT. Protein: CASSLSPPGNTIYF.